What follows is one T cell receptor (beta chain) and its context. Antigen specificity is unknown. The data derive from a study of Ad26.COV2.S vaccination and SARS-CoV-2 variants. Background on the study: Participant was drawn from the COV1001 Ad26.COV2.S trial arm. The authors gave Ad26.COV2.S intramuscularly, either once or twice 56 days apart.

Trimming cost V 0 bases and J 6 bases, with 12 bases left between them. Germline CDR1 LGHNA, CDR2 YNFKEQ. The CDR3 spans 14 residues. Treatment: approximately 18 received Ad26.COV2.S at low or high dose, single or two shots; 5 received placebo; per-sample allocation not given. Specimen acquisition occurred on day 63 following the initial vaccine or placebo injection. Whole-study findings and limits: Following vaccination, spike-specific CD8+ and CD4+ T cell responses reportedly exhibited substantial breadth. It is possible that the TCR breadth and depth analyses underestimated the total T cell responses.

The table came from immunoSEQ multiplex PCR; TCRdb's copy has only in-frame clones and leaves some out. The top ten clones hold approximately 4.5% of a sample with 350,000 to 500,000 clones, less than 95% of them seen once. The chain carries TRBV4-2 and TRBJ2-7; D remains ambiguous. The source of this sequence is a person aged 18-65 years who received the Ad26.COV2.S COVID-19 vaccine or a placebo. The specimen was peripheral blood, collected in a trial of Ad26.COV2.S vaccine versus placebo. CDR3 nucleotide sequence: TGTGCCAGCAGCCAAGATCGATTGGTGGTCGAGCAGTACTTC. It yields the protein CASSQDRLVVEQYF.